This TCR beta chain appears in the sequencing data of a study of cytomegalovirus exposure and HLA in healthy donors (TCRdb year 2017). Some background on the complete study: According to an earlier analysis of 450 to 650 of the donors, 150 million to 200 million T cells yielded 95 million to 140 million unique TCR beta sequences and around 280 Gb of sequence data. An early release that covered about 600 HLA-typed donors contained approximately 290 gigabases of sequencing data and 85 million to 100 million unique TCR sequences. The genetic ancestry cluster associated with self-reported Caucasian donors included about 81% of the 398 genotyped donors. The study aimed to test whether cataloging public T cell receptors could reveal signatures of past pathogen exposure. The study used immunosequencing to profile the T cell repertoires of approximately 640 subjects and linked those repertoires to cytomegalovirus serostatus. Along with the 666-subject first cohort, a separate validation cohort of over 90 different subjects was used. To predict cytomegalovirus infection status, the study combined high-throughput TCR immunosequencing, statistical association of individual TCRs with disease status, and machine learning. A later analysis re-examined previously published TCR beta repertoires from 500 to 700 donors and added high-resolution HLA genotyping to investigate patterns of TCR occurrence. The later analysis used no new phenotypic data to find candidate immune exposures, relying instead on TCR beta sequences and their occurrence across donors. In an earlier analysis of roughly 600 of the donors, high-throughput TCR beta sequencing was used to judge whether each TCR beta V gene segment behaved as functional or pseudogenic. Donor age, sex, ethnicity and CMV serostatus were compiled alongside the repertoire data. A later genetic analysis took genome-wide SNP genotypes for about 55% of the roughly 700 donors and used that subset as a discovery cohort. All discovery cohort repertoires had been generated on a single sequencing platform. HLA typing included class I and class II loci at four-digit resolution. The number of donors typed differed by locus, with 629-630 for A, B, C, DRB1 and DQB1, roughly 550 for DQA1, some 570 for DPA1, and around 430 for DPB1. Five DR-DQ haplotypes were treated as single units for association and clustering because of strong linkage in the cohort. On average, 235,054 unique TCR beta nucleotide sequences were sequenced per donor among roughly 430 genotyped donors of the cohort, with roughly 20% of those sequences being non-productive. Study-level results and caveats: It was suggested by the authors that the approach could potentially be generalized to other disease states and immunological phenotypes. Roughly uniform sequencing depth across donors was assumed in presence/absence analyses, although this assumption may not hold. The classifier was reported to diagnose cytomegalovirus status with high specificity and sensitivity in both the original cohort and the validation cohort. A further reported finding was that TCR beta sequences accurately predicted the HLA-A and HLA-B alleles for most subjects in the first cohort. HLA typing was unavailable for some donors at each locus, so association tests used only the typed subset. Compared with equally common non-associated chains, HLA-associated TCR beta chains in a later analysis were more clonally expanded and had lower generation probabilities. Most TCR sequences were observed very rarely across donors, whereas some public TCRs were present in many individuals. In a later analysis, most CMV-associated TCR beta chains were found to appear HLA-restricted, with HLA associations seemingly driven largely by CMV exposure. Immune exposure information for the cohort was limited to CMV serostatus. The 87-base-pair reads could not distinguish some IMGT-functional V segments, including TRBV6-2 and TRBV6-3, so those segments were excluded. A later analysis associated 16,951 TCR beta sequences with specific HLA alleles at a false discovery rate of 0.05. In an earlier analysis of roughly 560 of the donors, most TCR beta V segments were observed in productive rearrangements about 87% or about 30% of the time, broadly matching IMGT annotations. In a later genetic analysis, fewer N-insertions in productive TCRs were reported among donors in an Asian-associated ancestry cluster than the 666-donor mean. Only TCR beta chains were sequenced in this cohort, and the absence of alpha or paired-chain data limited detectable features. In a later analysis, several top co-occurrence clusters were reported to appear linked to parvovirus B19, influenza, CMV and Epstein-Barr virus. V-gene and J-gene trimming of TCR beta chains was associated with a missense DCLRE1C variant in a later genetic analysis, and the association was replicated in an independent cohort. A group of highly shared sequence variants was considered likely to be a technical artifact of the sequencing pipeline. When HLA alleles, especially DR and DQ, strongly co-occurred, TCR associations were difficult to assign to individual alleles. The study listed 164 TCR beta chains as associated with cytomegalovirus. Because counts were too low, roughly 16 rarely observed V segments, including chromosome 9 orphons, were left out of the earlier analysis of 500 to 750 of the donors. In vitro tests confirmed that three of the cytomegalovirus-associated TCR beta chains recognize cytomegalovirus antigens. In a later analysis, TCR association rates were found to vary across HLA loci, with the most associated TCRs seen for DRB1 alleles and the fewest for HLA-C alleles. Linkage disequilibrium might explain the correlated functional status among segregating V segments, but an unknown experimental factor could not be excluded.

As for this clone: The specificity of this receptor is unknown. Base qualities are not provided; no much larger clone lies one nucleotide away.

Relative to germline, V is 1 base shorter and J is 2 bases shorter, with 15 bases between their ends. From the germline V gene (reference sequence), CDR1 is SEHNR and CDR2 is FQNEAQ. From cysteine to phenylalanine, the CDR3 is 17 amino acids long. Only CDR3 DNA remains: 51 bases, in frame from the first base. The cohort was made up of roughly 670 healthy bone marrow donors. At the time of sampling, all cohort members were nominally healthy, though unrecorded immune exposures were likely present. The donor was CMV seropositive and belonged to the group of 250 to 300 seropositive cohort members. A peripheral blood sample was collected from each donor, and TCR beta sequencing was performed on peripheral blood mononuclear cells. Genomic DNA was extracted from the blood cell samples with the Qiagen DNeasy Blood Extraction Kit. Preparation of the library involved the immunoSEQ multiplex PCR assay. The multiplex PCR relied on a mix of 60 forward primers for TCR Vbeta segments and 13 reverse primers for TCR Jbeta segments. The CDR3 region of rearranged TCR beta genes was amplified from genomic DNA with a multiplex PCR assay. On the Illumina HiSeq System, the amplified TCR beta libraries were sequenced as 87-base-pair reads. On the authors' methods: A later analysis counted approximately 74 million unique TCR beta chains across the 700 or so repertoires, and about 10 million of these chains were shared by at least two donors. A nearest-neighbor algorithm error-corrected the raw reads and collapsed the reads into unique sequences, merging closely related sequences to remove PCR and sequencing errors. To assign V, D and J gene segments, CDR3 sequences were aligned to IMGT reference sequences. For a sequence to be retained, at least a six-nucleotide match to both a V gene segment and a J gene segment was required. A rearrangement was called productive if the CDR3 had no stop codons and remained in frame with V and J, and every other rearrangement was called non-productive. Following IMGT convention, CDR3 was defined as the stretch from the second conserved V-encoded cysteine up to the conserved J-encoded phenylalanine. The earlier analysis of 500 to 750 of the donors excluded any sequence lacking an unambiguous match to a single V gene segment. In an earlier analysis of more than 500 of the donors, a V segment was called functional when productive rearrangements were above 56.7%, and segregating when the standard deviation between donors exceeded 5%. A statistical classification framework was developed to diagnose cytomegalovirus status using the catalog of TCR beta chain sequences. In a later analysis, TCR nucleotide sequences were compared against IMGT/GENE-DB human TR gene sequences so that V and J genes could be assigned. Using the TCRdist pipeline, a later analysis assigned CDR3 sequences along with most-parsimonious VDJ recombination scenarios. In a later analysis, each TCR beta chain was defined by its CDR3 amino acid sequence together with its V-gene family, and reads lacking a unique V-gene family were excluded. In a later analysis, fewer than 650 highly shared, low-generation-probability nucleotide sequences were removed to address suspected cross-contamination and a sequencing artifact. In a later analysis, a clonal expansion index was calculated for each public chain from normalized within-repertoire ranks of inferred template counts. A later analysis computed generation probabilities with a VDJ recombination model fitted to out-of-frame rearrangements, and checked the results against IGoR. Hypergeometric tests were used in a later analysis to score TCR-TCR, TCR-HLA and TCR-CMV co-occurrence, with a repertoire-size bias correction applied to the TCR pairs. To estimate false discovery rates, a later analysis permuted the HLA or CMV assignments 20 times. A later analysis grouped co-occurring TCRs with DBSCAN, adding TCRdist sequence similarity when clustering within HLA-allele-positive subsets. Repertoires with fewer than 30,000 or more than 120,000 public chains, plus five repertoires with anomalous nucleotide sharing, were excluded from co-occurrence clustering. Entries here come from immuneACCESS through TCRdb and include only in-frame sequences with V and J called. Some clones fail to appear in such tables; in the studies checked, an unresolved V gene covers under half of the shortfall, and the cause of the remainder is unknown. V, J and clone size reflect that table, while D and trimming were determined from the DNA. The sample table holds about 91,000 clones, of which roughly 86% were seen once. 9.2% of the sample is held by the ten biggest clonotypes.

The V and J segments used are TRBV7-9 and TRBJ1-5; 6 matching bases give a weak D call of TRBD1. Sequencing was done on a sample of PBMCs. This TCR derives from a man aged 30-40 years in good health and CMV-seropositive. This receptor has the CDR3 CASSLGQGLGGNQPQHF. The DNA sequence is TGTGCCAGCAGCTTAGGGCAGGGGTTGGGCGGCAATCAGCCCCAGCATTTT.